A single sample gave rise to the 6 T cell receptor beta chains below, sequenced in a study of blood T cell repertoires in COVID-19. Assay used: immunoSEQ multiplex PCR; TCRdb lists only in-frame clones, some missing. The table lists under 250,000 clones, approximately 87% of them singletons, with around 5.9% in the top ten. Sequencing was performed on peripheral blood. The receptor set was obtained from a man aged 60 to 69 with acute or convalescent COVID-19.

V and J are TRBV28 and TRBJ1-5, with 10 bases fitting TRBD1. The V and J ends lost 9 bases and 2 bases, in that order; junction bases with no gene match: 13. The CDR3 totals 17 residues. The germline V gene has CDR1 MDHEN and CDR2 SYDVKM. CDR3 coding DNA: TGTGCCAGTAAATCCGGGACAGGGGTATTCGGCAATCAGCCCCAGCATTTT. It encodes CASKSGTGVFGNQPQHF.

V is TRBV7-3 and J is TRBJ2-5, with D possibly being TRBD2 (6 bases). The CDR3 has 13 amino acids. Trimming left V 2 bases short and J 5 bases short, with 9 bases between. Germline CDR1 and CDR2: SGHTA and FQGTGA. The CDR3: CASSLGTLETQYF. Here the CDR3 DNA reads TGTGCCAGCAGCTTAGGGACTTTGGAGACCCAGTACTTC.

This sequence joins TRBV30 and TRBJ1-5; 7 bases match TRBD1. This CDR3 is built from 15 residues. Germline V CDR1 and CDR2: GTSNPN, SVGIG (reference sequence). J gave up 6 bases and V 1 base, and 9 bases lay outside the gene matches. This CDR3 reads CAWSGGGGVFQPQHF. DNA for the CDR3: TGTGCCTGGAGTGGAGGAGGGGGCGTCTTTCAGCCCCAGCATTTT.

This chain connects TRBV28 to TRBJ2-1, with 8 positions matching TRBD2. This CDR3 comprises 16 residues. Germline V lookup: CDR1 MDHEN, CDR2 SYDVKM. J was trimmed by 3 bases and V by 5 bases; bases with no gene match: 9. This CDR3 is CASSTSGSLLYNEQFF. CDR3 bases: TGTGCCAGCAGTACTAGCGGAAGTCTCCTCTACAATGAGCAGTTCTTC.

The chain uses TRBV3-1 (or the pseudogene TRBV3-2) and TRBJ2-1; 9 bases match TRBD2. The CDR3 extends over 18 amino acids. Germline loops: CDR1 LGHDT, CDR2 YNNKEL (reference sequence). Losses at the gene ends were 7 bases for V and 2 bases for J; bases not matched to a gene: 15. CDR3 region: CASTSRGGSSGTYNEQFF. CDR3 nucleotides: TGTGCCAGCACCTCACGGGGGGGATCTAGCGGGACCTACAATGAGCAGTTCTTC.

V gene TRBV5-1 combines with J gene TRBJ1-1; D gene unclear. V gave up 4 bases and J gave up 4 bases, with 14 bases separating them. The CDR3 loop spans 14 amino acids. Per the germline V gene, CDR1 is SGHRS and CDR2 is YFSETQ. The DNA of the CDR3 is TGCGCCAGCAGCCCTTCAGTGAGAGGCACTGAAGCTTTCTTT. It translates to CASSPSVRGTEAFF.